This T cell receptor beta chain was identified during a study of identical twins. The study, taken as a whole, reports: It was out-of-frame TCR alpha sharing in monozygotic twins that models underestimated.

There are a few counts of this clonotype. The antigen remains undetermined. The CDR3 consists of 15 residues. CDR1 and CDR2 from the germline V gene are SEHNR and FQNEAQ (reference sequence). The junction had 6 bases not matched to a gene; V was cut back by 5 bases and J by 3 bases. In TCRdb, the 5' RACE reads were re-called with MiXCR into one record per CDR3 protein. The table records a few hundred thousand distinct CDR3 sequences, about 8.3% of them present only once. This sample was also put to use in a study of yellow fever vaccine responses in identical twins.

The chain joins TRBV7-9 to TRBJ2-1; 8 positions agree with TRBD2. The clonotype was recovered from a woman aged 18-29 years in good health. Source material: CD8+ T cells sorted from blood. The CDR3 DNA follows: TGTGCCAGCAGCGACTCCGGGACTAGCTACAATGAGCAGTTCTTC. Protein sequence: CASSDSGTSYNEQFF.